This T cell receptor (beta chain) is from a study of blood T cells in healthy people across ages. Through a sample-barcoded 5' primer and a J-beta primer mix, a second PCR was run for roughly 6 to 11 cycles. Each CDR3 protein is one row after TCRdb ran MiXCR on the 5' RACE reads. The data hold around 1,600,000 distinct CDR3 sequences, with about 45% observed a single time. CDR1 and CDR2 (germline): SGHTA, FQGNSA. This CDR3 is built from 13 residues. The J segment lost 8 bases and the V segment lost 2 bases, leaving 5 bases of the junction unmatched. The chain links TRBV7-2 to TRBJ1-2; 7 bases match TRBD1. The TCR was taken from a woman between 18 and 29 years old in good health. Material: blood. CDR3 DNA: TGTGCCAGCAGCTTACAGGGACAGCAGGGCTACACCTTC. Translated: CASSLQGQQGYTF.